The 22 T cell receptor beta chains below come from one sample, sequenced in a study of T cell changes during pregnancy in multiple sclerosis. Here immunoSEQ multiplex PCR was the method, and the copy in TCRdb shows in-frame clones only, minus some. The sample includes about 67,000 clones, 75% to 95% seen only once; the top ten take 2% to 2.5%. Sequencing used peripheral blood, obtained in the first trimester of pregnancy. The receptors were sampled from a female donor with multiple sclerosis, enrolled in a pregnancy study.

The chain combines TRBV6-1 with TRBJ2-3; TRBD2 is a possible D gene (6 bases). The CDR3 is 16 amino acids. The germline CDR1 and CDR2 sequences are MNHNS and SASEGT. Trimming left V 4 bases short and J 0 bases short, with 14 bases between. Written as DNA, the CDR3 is TGTGCCAGCAGTGCCCGGACTACCGGGAGCACAGATACGCAGTATTTT. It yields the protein CASSARTTGSTDTQYF.

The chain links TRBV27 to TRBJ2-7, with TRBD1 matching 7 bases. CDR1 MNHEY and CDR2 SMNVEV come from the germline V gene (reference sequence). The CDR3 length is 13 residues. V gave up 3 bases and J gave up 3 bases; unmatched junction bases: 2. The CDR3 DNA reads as TGTGCCAGCAGTTTTCCAGGGGGCTACGAGCAGTACTTC. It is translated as CASSFPGGYEQYF.

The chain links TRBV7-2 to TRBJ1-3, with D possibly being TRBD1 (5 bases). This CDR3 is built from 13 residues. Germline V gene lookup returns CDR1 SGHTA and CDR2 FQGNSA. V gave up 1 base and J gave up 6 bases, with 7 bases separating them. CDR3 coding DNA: TGTGCCAGCAGCTTAGGACAGTCAAACACCATATATTTT. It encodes CASSLGQSNTIYF.

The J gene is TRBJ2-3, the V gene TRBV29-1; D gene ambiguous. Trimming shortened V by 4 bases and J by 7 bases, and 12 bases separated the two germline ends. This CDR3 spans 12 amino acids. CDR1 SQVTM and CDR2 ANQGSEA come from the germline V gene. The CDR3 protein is CSVAQLGYTQYF. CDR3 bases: TGCAGCGTTGCACAGCTTGGGTATACGCAGTATTTT.

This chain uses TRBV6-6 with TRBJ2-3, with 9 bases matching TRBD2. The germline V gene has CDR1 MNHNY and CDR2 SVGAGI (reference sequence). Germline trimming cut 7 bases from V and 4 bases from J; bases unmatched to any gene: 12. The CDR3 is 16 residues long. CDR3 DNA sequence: TGTGCCAGCACCTCCGGGCGGGGGGGCCGCCCAGATACGCAGTATTTT. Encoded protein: CASTSGRGGRPDTQYF.

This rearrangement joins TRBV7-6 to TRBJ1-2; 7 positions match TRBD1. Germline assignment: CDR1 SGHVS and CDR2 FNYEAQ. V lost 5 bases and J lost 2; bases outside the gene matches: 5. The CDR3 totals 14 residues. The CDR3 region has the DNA TGTGCCAGCAGCCCAGGGGGATCAAACTATGGCTACACCTTC. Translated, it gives CASSPGGSNYGYTF.

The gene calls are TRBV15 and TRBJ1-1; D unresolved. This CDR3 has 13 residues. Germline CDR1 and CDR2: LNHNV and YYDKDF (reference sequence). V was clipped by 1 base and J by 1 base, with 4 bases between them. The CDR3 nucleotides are TGTGCCACCAGCAGAGGCGCGAACACTGAAGCTTTCTTT. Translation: CATSRGANTEAFF.

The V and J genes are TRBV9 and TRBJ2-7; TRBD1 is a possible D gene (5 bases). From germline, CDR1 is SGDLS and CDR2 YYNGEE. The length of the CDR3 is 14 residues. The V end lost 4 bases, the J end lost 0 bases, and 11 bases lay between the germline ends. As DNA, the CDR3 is TGTGCCAGCAGCCGGCGGACAACCTCCTACGAGCAGTACTTC. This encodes CASSRRTTSYEQYF.

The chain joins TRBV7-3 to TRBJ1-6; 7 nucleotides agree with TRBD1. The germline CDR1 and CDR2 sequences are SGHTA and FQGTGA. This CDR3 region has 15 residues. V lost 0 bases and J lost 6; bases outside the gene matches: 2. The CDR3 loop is CASSLTGQLNSPLHF. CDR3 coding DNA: TGTGCCAGCAGCTTAACGGGACAGCTTAATTCACCCCTCCACTTT.

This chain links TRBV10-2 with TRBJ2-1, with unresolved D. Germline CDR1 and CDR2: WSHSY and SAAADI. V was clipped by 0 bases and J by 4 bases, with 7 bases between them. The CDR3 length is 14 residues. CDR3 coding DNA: TGCGCCAGCAGTGAGTCTTCACTTTACAATGAGCAGTTCTTC. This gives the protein CASSESSLYNEQFF.

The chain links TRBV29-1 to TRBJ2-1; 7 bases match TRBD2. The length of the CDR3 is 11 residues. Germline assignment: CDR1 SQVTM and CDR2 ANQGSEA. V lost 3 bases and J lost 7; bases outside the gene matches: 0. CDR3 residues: CSVERGNEQFF. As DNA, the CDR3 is TGCAGCGTTGAGCGGGGGAATGAGCAGTTCTTC.

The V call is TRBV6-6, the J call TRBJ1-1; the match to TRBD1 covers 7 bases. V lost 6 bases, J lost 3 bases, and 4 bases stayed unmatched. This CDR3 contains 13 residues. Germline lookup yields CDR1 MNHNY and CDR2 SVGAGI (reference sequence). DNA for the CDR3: TGTGCCAGCAGGTCCGACAGGGACACTGAAGCTTTCTTT. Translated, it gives CASRSDRDTEAFF.

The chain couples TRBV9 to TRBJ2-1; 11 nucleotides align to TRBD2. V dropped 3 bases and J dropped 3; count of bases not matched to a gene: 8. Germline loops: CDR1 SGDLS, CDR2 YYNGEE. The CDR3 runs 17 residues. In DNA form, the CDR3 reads TGTGCCAGCAGCGCCACTACGACTAGCGGGATCTACAATGAGCAGTTCTTC. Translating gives CASSATTTSGIYNEQFF.

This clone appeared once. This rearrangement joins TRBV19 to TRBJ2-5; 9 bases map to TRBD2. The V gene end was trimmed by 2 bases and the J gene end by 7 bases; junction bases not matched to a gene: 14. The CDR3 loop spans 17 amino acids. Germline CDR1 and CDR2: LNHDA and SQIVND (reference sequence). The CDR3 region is CASSIREGVGTSSTQYF. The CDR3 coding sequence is TGTGCCAGTAGTATAAGGGAGGGGGTTGGGACTAGCTCGACCCAGTACTTC.

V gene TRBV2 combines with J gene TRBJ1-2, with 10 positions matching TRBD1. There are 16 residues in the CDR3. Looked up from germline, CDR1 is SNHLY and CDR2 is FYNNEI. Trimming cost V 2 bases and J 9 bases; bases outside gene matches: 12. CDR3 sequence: CASSEPSWRQGARYTF. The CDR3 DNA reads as TGTGCCAGCAGTGAACCGTCTTGGAGACAGGGGGCACGCTACACCTTC.

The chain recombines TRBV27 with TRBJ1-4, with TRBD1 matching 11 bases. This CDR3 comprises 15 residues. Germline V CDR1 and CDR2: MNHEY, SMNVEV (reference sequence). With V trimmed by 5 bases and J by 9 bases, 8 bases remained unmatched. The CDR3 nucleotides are TGTGCCAGCAGTGTCGGACAGGGGGCTTTCCAAAAACTGTTTTTT. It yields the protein CASSVGQGAFQKLFF.

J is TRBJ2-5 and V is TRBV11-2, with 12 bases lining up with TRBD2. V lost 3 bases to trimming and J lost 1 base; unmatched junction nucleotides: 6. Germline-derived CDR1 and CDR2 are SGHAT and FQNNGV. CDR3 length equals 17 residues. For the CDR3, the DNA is TGTGCCAGCAGCTTGACTGGACTAGCGGGACCCCAAGAGACCCAGTACTTC. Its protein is CASSLTGLAGPQETQYF.

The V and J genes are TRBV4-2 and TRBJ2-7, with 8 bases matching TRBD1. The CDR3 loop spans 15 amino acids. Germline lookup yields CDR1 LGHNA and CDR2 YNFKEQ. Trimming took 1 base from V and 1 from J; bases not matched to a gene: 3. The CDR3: CASSQGDRMSYEQYF. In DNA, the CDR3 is TGTGCCAGCAGCCAAGGGGACAGGATGTCCTACGAGCAGTACTTC.

CDR3 loop: CASSRDRPYGYTF. The CDR3 DNA reads as TGTGCCAGCAGCCGGGACAGGCCTTATGGCTACACCTTC. The rearrangement joins TRBV6-1 to TRBJ1-2, with TRBD1 matching over 8 bases. V shed 6 bases, J shed 5 bases, and the junction held 5 bases outside the gene matches. Looked up from germline, CDR1 is MNHNS and CDR2 is SASEGT. The CDR3 totals 13 residues.

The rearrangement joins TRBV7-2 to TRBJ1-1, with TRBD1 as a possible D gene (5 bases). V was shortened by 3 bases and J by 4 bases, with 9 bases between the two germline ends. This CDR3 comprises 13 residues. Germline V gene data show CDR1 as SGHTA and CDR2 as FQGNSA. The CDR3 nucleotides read TGTGCCAGCAGCTTTGCGGGGGTCACTGAAGCTTTCTTT. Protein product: CASSFAGVTEAFF.

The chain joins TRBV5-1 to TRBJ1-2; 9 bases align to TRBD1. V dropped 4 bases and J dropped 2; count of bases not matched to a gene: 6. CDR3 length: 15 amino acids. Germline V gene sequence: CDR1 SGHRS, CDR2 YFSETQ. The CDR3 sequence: CASSRWGQGNYGYTF. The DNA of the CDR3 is TGCGCCAGCAGCCGATGGGGACAGGGAAACTATGGCTACACCTTC.

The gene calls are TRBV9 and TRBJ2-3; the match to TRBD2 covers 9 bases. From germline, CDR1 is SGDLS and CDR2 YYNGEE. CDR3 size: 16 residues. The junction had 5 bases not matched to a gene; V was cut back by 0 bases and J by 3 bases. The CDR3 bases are TGTGCCAGCAGCGTAGTAGCGGGAGTTGGAACAGATACGCAGTATTTT. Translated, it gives CASSVVAGVGTDTQYF.